This T cell receptor (beta chain) is drawn from a study of blood T cell repertoires in COVID-19. Original analysis: Using reference gene primer amplification, nucleated cell counts were estimated. Sequencing used immunoSEQ multiplex PCR; TCRdb keeps in-frame clones, though not all of them. V and J calls and clone size are as listed in that table; D and trimming were resolved from the DNA. The sample holds 150,000 to 200,000 clones, less than 90% seen once. Deletions cut 2 bases from V and 6 bases from J, with 14 bases between. This CDR3 spans 15 amino acids. CDR1 is KGHSH, CDR2 LQKENI, per germline. The origin of this receptor is a woman in her sixties or seventies with acute or convalescent COVID-19. The source material was peripheral blood. This chain links TRBV18 with TRBJ2-4; D remains ambiguous. The DNA for the CDR3 is TGTGCCAGCTCACCATTCACTACCGTAGTAAACATTCAGTACTTC. Amino acids: CASSPFTTVVNIQYF.